This TCR beta chain was sequenced during a study of cytomegalovirus exposure and HLA in healthy donors (dated by TCRdb to about 2017). In terms of the full investigation: According to an earlier analysis of 587 of the donors, about 190 million T cells yielded 117 million unique TCR beta sequences and approximately 300 Gb of sequence data. In addition to the first cohort of around 670 subjects, a separate validation cohort of 100 to 150 different subjects was used. Both class I and class II loci were covered by HLA typing, at four-digit resolution. The study was designed to test whether signatures of past pathogen exposure could be identified by cataloging public T cell receptors. Of the roughly 410 genotyped donors, 80% to 90% were placed in the genetic ancestry cluster associated with self-reported Caucasian donors. Every discovery cohort repertoire had been produced on one sequencing platform. The number of typed donors differed by locus: 629-630 for A, B, C, DRB1 and DQB1; 500 to 550 for DQA1; around 580 for DPA1; and around 450 for DPB1. Alongside the repertoire data, information on donor age, sex, ethnicity and CMV serostatus was compiled. A later analysis re-examined previously published TCR beta repertoires from more than 600 donors and added high-resolution HLA genotyping to investigate patterns of TCR occurrence. To predict cytomegalovirus infection status, the study brought together high-throughput TCR immunosequencing, statistical association of individual TCRs with disease status, and machine learning. The study used immunosequencing to profile the T cell repertoires of hundreds of subjects and linked those repertoires to cytomegalovirus serostatus. Because of strong linkage in the cohort, four or five DR-DQ haplotypes were treated as single units for association and clustering. A later genetic analysis used genome-wide SNP genotypes for about three fifths of the 666 donors, treating that subset as a discovery cohort. An early release that covered about 640 HLA-typed donors contained approximately 300 gigabases of sequencing data and around 80 million unique TCR sequences. The later analysis used no new phenotypic data to find candidate immune exposures, relying instead on TCR beta sequences and their occurrence across donors. To decide whether each TCR beta V gene segment behaved as functional or pseudogenic, an earlier analysis of approximately 620 of the donors relied on high-throughput TCR beta sequencing. On average, over 200,000 unique TCR beta nucleotide sequences were sequenced per donor among 350 to 400 genotyped donors of the cohort, with 15% to 20% of those sequences being non-productive. Beyond this particular receptor, the publication reports: Correlated functional status among segregating V segments might be attributable to linkage disequilibrium, but an unknown experimental factor could not be ruled out. In an earlier analysis of around 500 of the donors, most TCR beta V segments appeared in productive rearrangements about 87% or about 30% of the time, broadly matching IMGT annotations. Because counts were too low, 15 to 20 rarely observed V segments, including chromosome 9 orphons, were excluded from the earlier analysis of several hundred of the donors. In a later analysis, HLA-associated TCR beta chains showed more clonal expansion and lower generation probabilities than non-associated chains that were equally common. Most TCR sequences were observed very rarely across donors, whereas some public TCRs were present in many individuals. In this cohort, only TCR beta chains were sequenced, and detectable features were limited by the absence of alpha or paired-chain data. In a later analysis, several top co-occurrence clusters were reported to appear linked to parvovirus B19, influenza, CMV and Epstein-Barr virus. V-gene and J-gene trimming of TCR beta chains was associated with a missense DCLRE1C variant in a later genetic analysis, and the association was replicated in an independent cohort. The authors suggested that the approach could potentially be extended to other disease states and immunological phenotypes. Because HLA typing was missing for some donors at each locus, association tests included only the typed subset. A later analysis associated about 17,000 TCR beta sequences with specific HLA alleles at a false discovery rate of 0.05. In vitro tests confirmed that a few of the cytomegalovirus-associated TCR beta chains recognize cytomegalovirus antigens. CMV serostatus was the only immune exposure information available for the cohort. The presence/absence analyses assumed that sequencing depth was roughly uniform across donors, and that assumption may not be true. In a later genetic analysis, fewer N-insertions in productive TCRs were reported among donors in an Asian-associated ancestry cluster than the roughly 640-donor mean. The 87-base-pair reads could not distinguish some IMGT-functional V segments, including TRBV6-2 and TRBV6-3, so those segments were excluded. The classifier was reported to diagnose cytomegalovirus status with high specificity and sensitivity in both the original cohort and the validation cohort. A further reported finding was that TCR beta sequences accurately predicted the HLA-A and HLA-B alleles for most subjects in the first cohort. In a later analysis, TCR association rates were found to vary across HLA loci, with the most associated TCRs seen for DRB1 alleles and the fewest for HLA-C alleles. A later analysis found that most CMV-associated TCR beta chains appeared HLA-restricted, with HLA associations seemingly driven largely by CMV exposure. When HLA alleles, especially DR and DQ, strongly co-occurred, TCR associations were difficult to assign to individual alleles. A total of fewer than 200 TCR beta chains were listed by the study as associated with cytomegalovirus. The sequencing pipeline was judged likely to have produced a cluster of highly shared sequence variants as a technical artifact.

From V the trimming removes 0 bases and from J it removes 6 bases, while the gene matches leave 9 bases of the junction unaccounted for. The CDR3, from cysteine to phenylalanine, totals 16 residues. Left in the record is the CDR3 DNA by itself, 48 bases read in frame from the first base. The germline V gene encodes CDR1 MGHRA and CDR2 YSYEKL. In this sample, this clone turned up a few times. This receptor's antigen is unknown. Per-base qualities were not stored, and no clone one base away is much larger. The cohort was made up of roughly 670 healthy bone marrow donors. At the time of sampling, all cohort members were nominally healthy, though unrecorded immune exposures were likely present. The donor tested CMV seronegative, placing the donor among the 352 seronegative members of the cohort. A peripheral blood sample was collected from each donor, and TCR beta sequencing was performed on peripheral blood mononuclear cells. Genomic DNA was extracted from the blood cell samples with the Qiagen DNeasy Blood Extraction Kit.

Library method: the immunoSEQ multiplex PCR assay. A mixture of 60 forward primers for TCR Vbeta segments and 13 reverse primers for TCR Jbeta segments was used in the multiplex PCR. The CDR3 region of rearranged TCR beta genes was amplified from genomic DNA by a multiplex PCR assay. Amplified TCR beta libraries were sequenced as 87-base-pair reads on the Illumina HiSeq System. The source study handled its data this way. In a later analysis, 80 million or so unique TCR beta chains were counted across the approximately 640 repertoires, and approximately 11 million of these chains were shared by at least two donors. A nearest-neighbor algorithm error-corrected the raw reads and collapsed the reads into unique sequences, merging closely related sequences to remove PCR and sequencing errors. V, D and J gene segments were assigned by aligning CDR3 sequences to IMGT reference sequences. For a sequence to be retained, at least a six-nucleotide match to both a V gene segment and a J gene segment was required. A rearrangement counted as productive if the CDR3 had no stop codons and remained in frame with V and J, and every other rearrangement counted as non-productive. CDR3 was defined by IMGT convention, running from the second conserved V-encoded cysteine to the conserved J-encoded phenylalanine. The earlier analysis of 450 to 750 of the donors excluded any sequence lacking an unambiguous match to a single V gene segment. An earlier analysis of almost 600 of the donors classified V segments as functional when productive rearrangements were above 56.7% and as segregating when the standard deviation between donors was above 5%. A statistical classification framework was developed to diagnose cytomegalovirus status using the catalog of TCR beta chain sequences. In a later analysis, TCR nucleotide sequences were compared against IMGT/GENE-DB human TR gene sequences so that V and J genes could be assigned. Using the TCRdist pipeline, a later analysis assigned CDR3 sequences along with most-parsimonious VDJ recombination scenarios. In a later analysis, each TCR beta chain was defined by its CDR3 amino acid sequence together with its V-gene family, and reads lacking a unique V-gene family were excluded. To address suspected cross-contamination and a sequencing artifact, a later analysis removed approximately 600 highly shared, low-generation-probability nucleotide sequences. In a later analysis, a clonal expansion index for each public chain was calculated from normalized within-repertoire ranks of inferred template counts. In a later analysis, generation probabilities were computed with a VDJ recombination model fitted to out-of-frame rearrangements, and the resulting probabilities were checked against IGoR. Hypergeometric tests were used in a later analysis to score TCR-TCR, TCR-HLA and TCR-CMV co-occurrence, with a repertoire-size bias correction applied to the TCR pairs. False discovery rates were estimated in a later analysis by permuting HLA or CMV assignments 20 times. In a later analysis, co-occurring TCRs were grouped using DBSCAN, and TCRdist sequence similarity was added for clustering within HLA-allele-positive subsets. Repertoires with fewer than 30,000 or more than 120,000 public chains were left out of co-occurrence clustering, as were five repertoires with anomalous nucleotide sharing. TCRdb obtained this table from immuneACCESS and retained in-frame rearrangements with V and J assigned. These tables miss some clones; where compared with another copy, unresolved V genes account for less than half of the shortfall, and the remainder is unexplained. V and J calls and clone size are copied from that table; D and trimming were computed from the DNA. Counted in this sample were roughly 120,000 clones; around 9% of them appeared once. 4.5% to 7% of the sample rests with the top ten.

In this chain, TRBV4-1 is recombined with TRBJ2-7, with 9 bases aligning to TRBD1. The sample comprised PBMCs. This receptor was taken from a man in his forties or fifties in good health and CMV-seronegative. The bases are TGCGCCAGCAGCCAAGATGCCTGGACAGGGGTAGCCGAGCAGTACTTC. Its amino acids are CASSQDAWTGVAEQYF.